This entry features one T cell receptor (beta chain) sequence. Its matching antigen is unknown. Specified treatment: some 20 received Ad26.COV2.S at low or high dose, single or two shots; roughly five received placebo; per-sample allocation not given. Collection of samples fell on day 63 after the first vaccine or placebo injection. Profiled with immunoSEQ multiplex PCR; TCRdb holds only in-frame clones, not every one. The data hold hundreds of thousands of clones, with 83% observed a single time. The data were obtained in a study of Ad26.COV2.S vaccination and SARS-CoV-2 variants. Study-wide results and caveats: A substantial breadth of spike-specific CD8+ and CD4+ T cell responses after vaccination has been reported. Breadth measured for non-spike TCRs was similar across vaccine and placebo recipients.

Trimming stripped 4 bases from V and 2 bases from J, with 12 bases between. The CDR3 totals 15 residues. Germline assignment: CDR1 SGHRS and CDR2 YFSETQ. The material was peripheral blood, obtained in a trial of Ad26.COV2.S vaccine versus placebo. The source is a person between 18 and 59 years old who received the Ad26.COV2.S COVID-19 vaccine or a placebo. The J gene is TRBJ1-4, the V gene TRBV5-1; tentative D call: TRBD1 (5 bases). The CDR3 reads CASSPGGATNEKLFF. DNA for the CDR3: TGCGCCAGCAGCCCCGGTGGGGCGACTAATGAAAAACTGTTTTTT.